This TCR beta chain was obtained from a study of prognosis after radiotherapy for stage I lung cancer. Study context: For radiotherapy, patients got SBRT split into 3 to 5 fractions, giving a biologically effective dose of at least 100 Gy.

Germline V gives CDR1 MNHEY, CDR2 SMNVEV (reference sequence). V shed 5 bases, J shed 0 bases, and the junction held 6 bases outside the gene matches. This CDR3 contains 16 residues. Whole-study results and caveats: The median unique TCR clone count dropped from around 10,000 to 6,500 after stereotactic body radiation therapy.

Using two-round multiplex PCR, the authors amplified TCR beta CDR3 from genomic DNA. Individual primers that were specific to each TRBV and TRBJ gene served in first-round PCR. TCRdb re-analysed the multiplex PCR reads in MiXCR, keeping a single row per CDR3 protein. The data hold around 21,000 distinct CDR3 sequences, with 35% to 45% observed a single time. Sample collection consisted of 5.5 to 6 milliliters of peripheral blood drawn at each of two time points. This clonotype was counted ten times or more. As yet, its antigen is unknown. V and J are TRBV27 and TRBJ2-2; TRBD1 aligns across 7 bases. The receptor's source is a donor of 50 years or more with non-small cell lung cancer. This specimen was PBMCs, taken before or after stereotactic body radiation therapy (not recorded which). CDR3 sequence: CASSRPGQTNTGELFF. In DNA, the CDR3 is TGTGCCAGCAGTAGGCCGGGACAGACGAACACCGGGGAGCTGTTTTTT.